The next 30 T cell receptor beta chains were all read from a single sample in a study of OX40 agonist ivuxolimab in advanced cancers. TCRdb's copy holds only in-frame clones and misses some; the assay was immunoSEQ multiplex PCR. This table has just under 85,000 clones, roughly 80% appearing once. The sequencing here drew on CD4+ or CD8+ T cells sorted from blood, taken in a trial of the OX40 agonist ivuxolimab. These receptors were obtained from an adult with an advanced solid tumor such as melanoma, head and neck, liver or kidney cancer.

V usage is TRBV4-3 and J usage is TRBJ1-3; TRBD1 might be the D (5 bases). Trimming stripped 3 bases from V and 0 bases from J, with 15 bases between. The CDR3 covers 17 residues. The germline V gene has CDR1 LGHNA and CDR2 YSLEER. The CDR3 coding sequence is TGCGCCAGCAGCCACCCATCGGGACCGTCCTCTGGAAACACCATATATTTT. It encodes CASSHPSGPSSGNTIYF.

The CDR3: CASTSEGAGEWSPLHF. CDR3 nucleotide sequence: TGTGCCAGCACTTCCGAGGGGGCAGGTGAATGGTCACCCCTCCACTTT. This chain uses TRBV2 with TRBJ1-6; 7 bases match TRBD1. The CDR3 sequence is 16 residues long. Germline CDR1 is SNHLY and CDR2 is FYNNEI. The J segment lost 10 bases and the V segment lost 7 bases, leaving 16 bases of the junction unmatched.

This sequence joins TRBV11-2 and TRBJ1-1; D not resolved. The CDR3 is made up of 13 amino acids. With 5 bases removed from V and 5 bases from J, the gap between germline ends came to 12 bases. Germline CDR1 is SGHAT and CDR2 is FQNNGV. CDR3 in DNA: TGTGCCAGCAGCCCACGAAGAAATACTGAAGCTTTCTTT. Its translation: CASSPRRNTEAFF.

V usage is TRBV11-2 and J usage is TRBJ1-6; 7 bases align to TRBD1. The CDR3 runs 16 residues. The ends lost 6 bases at V and 7 bases at J; junction bases unmatched: 12. Per the germline V gene, CDR1 is SGHAT and CDR2 is FQNNGV. The DNA for the CDR3 is TGTGCCAGCAGGCGCCCGGGACAGCTACTAAATTCACCCCTCCACTTT. Translating it yields CASRRPGQLLNSPLHF.

The chain couples TRBV5-1 to TRBJ2-3; D is ambiguous. This CDR3 spans 12 amino acids. V was pared by 0 bases and J by 11 bases, with 10 bases between. Germline V gene lookup returns CDR1 SGHRS and CDR2 YFSETQ. In DNA, the CDR3 is TGCGCCAGCAGCTTGGAAGGCCCGAGGCAGTATTTT. This sequence encodes CASSLEGPRQYF.

The rearrangement links TRBV5-6 to TRBJ1-2; 8 bases are a match to TRBD1. Per the germline V gene, CDR1 is SGHDT and CDR2 is YYEEEE. This CDR3 is 15 amino acids long. V shed 4 bases, J shed 8 bases, and the junction held 13 bases outside the gene matches. Here the CDR3 reads CASSRPQTGAEGYTF. The CDR3 region has the DNA TGTGCCAGCAGCCGACCCCAGACAGGGGCGGAAGGCTACACCTTC.

The rearrangement uses TRBV6-1 and TRBJ1-1, with TRBD1 matching 8 bases. V was pared by 7 bases and J by 1 base, with 8 bases of the junction left unmatched. CDR3 length equals 15 residues. Germline V CDR1 and CDR2: MNHNS, SASEGT. The CDR3 DNA follows: TGTGCCAGCACCCCCCGGGACAGGTCGAACACTGAAGCTTTCTTT. Translated, it gives CASTPRDRSNTEAFF.

The chain joins TRBV6-1 to TRBJ2-2; D is unresolved. V lost 9 bases, J lost 1 base, and 9 bases lay in between. CDR3 size: 13 residues. Germline V gene sequence: CDR1 MNHNS, CDR2 SASEGT. This chain's CDR3 is CASMYKNTGELFF. CDR3 bases: TGTGCCAGTATGTACAAGAACACCGGGGAGCTGTTTTTT.

The rearrangement joins TRBV7-9 to TRBJ2-1; TRBD2 aligns across 8 bases. Germline values: CDR1 SEHNR, CDR2 FQNEAQ (reference sequence). The CDR3 extends over 16 amino acids. Trimming took 1 base from V and 8 from J; bases not matched to a gene: 10. The CDR3 DNA sequence: TGTGCCAGCAGCTTAGTTGGGGCGGGGGGTACTGATGAGCAGTTCTTC. This sequence encodes CASSLVGAGGTDEQFF. Variable domain in full (rest from reference TRBV7-9 and TRBJ2-1): DTGVSQNPRHKITKRGQNVTFRCDPISEHNRLYWYRQTLGQGPEFLTYFQNEAQLEKSRLLSDRFSAERPKGSFSTLEIQRTEQGDSAMYLCASSLVGAGGTDEQFFGPGTRLTVL.

V usage is TRBV7-9 and J usage is TRBJ1-1; 7 positions match TRBD1. The length of the CDR3 is 16 residues. V was pared by 7 bases and J by 1 base, with 12 bases of the junction left unmatched. Germline V gene lookup returns CDR1 SEHNR and CDR2 FQNEAQ (reference sequence). The CDR3 protein is CASTALYGTENTEAFF. The CDR3 nucleotides read TGTGCCAGCACTGCCCTGTACGGGACAGAGAACACTGAAGCTTTCTTT.

The chain joins TRBV9 to TRBJ2-7; 9 nucleotides agree with TRBD1. The CDR3 consists of 15 residues. Trimming removed 4 bases from V and 1 base from J; junction bases left unmatched: 6. CDR1 and CDR2 (germline): SGDLS, YYNGEE. The DNA for the CDR3 is TGTGCCAGCAGCCGACAGGGGGAATTATCCTACGAGCAGTACTTC. Amino acids: CASSRQGELSYEQYF.

To note about this clone: Other DNA sequences from this sample encode an identical CDR3 as well. V is TRBV19 and J is TRBJ1-2, with TRBD1 matching 9 bases. Germline lookup yields CDR1 LNHDA and CDR2 SQIVND (reference sequence). The CDR3 contains 13 residues. V dropped 7 bases and J dropped 7; count of bases not matched to a gene: 7. This CDR3 reads CASNQGQGTGYTF. CDR3 sequence (DNA): TGTGCCAGTAACCAGGGACAGGGAACTGGCTACACCTTC.

This sequence joins TRBV6-5 and TRBJ2-7, with D possibly being TRBD2 (5 bases). V lost 10 bases to trimming and J lost 2 bases, with 18 bases between them. The length of the CDR3 is 14 residues. The germline V gene has CDR1 MNHEY and CDR2 SVGAGI. CDR3 DNA: TGTGCCACCACGGACGGCCCCGGGGCCTACGAGCAGTACTTC. It encodes CATTDGPGAYEQYF.

The count of this clone is one. The chain employs TRBV7-3 and TRBJ2-1, with 8 bases identical to TRBD2. Germline V gene sequence: CDR1 SGHTA, CDR2 FQGTGA. V was clipped by 9 bases and J by 7 bases; unmatched bases: 14. The CDR3 has 15 residues. CDR3 in amino acids: CARGGRGGRPNEQFF. In DNA, the CDR3 is TGTGCCAGAGGAGGTCGGGGGGGGCGACCGAATGAGCAGTTCTTC.

The chain is built from TRBV10-3 and TRBJ1-5, with 9 bases lining up with TRBD1. CDR1 and CDR2 from the germline V gene are ENHRY and SYGVKD. V shed 6 bases and J 4 bases; nucleotides not matched to a gene: 7. This CDR3 spans 15 amino acids. The CDR3 region is CAISDGQGPNQPQHF. The CDR3 DNA sequence: TGTGCCATCAGCGACGGACAGGGGCCTAATCAGCCCCAGCATTTT.

The chain joins TRBV5-1 to TRBJ1-1, with D tentatively TRBD1 (5 bases). This CDR3 contains 14 residues. Germline loops: CDR1 SGHRS, CDR2 YFSETQ. V was cut by 0 bases and J by 7 bases, with 13 bases left in between. The CDR3 reads CASSLAEWGDEAFF. The CDR3 region has the DNA TGCGCCAGCAGCTTGGCCGAGTGGGGGGATGAAGCTTTCTTT. Based on the CDR3 plus reference TRBV5-1 and TRBJ1-1, the full variable domain is KAGVTQTPRYLIKTRGQQVTLSCSPISGHRSVSWYQQTPGQGLQFLFEYFSETQRNKGNFPGRFSGRQFSNSRSEMNVSTLELGDSALYLCASSLAEWGDEAFFGQGTRLTVV.

V and J are TRBV19 and TRBJ1-2; D perhaps matches TRBD1 (6 bases). Trimming pared 10 bases from V and 4 bases from J, leaving 13 bases between. This CDR3 has 12 amino acids. CDR1 is LNHDA, CDR2 SQIVND, per germline (reference sequence). CDR3 sequence reads: CAIGEGVYGYTF. CDR3 DNA: TGTGCCATAGGCGAGGGGGTCTATGGCTACACCTTC.

The J gene is TRBJ2-6, the V gene TRBV6-1; D tentatively reads TRBD1 or TRBD2 (5 bases each). From germline, CDR1 is MNHNS and CDR2 SASEGT. Trimming left V 2 bases short and J 1 base short, with 15 bases between. The CDR3 runs to 18 residues. In DNA, the CDR3 is TGTGCCAGCAGTGAAAGTTGGGGCGGCGGGTCTGGGGCCAACGTCCTGACTTTC. It translates to CASSESWGGGSGANVLTF.

The genes are TRBV7-9 and TRBJ2-1; 12 bases map to TRBD2. This CDR3 comprises 15 residues. Germline trimming cut 1 base from V and 7 bases from J; bases unmatched to any gene: 2. Germline V gives CDR1 SEHNR, CDR2 FQNEAQ (reference sequence). CDR3 protein: CASSLVLAGGNEQFF. CDR3 DNA sequence: TGTGCCAGCAGCTTAGTACTAGCGGGGGGAAATGAGCAGTTCTTC.

The V gene is TRBV4-2, the J gene TRBJ2-5; TRBD2 aligns across 8 bases. The CDR3 length is 14 residues. With 2 bases clipped from V and 4 bases from J, the junction kept 3 bases outside the gene matches. Germline-derived CDR1 and CDR2 are LGHNA and YNFKEQ. CDR3 DNA sequence: TGTGCCAGCAGCCAAACTAGCGGCCGAGAGACCCAGTACTTC. Protein: CASSQTSGRETQYF.

This chain joins TRBV7-6 and TRBJ2-2; 8 bases are a match to TRBD2. With V trimmed by 5 bases and J by 1 base, 3 bases remained unmatched. This CDR3 contains 15 residues. The germline gives CDR1 SGHVS, CDR2 FNYEAQ. CDR3 DNA: TGTGCCAGCAGCCCGGGACTAGGGAACACCGGGGAGCTGTTTTTT. Protein sequence: CASSPGLGNTGELFF.

J is TRBJ1-1 and V is TRBV28; D remains unclear. Germline V gene data show CDR1 as MDHEN and CDR2 as SYDVKM. This CDR3 is 13 amino acids long. Trimming cost V 7 bases and J 4 bases, with 13 bases left between them. The CDR3 nucleotides are TGTGCCAGCAATCTTAAGGTTGGCACTGAAGCTTTCTTT. Protein product: CASNLKVGTEAFF.

CDR3 DNA: TGTGCCATCAGTGGGCAGGGTATTTACGAGCAGTACTTC. Protein sequence: CAISGQGIYEQYF. The rearrangement joins TRBV10-3 to TRBJ2-7; TRBD1 might be the D (5 bases). The germline V gene encodes CDR1 ENHRY and CDR2 SYGVKD. With 4 bases removed from V and 4 bases from J, the gap between germline ends came to 11 bases. The CDR3 extends over 13 amino acids.

The rearrangement joins TRBV5-1 to TRBJ2-2; 7 nucleotides agree with TRBD1. This CDR3 is built from 15 residues. Germline trimming cut 5 bases from V and 1 base from J; bases unmatched to any gene: 5. Germline V gives CDR1 SGHRS, CDR2 YFSETQ. CDR3 sequence reads: CASSTGTENTGELFF. CDR3 coding DNA: TGCGCCAGCAGTACCGGGACAGAGAACACCGGGGAGCTGTTTTTT.

This chain joins TRBV7-2 and TRBJ2-1; tentatively, D is TRBD1 (5 bases). Deletions cut 5 bases from V and 1 base from J, with 12 bases between. Germline V gene data show CDR1 as SGHTA and CDR2 as FQGNSA. This CDR3 is built from 15 residues. CDR3 region: CASSRGHPSYNEQFF. For the CDR3, the DNA is TGTGCCAGCAGCCGTGGACATCCTTCCTACAATGAGCAGTTCTTC.

The chain is built from TRBV6-5 and TRBJ2-2; D perhaps matches TRBD2 (7 bases). Trimming removed 4 bases from V and 6 bases from J, with 15 bases in between. The CDR3 spans 15 residues. Germline V gene lookup returns CDR1 MNHEY and CDR2 SVGAGI. The CDR3 coding sequence is TGTGCCAGCAGTTTGGGAGGGGGGACCGCCGGGGAGCTGTTTTTT. Its translation: CASSLGGGTAGELFF.

V gene TRBV30 combines with J gene TRBJ1-1; 8 nucleotides match TRBD1. V lost 3 bases and J lost 3; bases outside the gene matches: 3. The CDR3 is made up of 13 amino acids. CDR1 is GTSNPN and CDR2 is SVGIG in the germline V gene (reference sequence). The CDR3 bases are TGTGCCTGGAGAACCAGGGGGCACACTGAAGCTTTCTTT. This translates into CAWRTRGHTEAFF. The complete variable domain, with remaining parts taken from reference TRBV30 and TRBJ1-1, reads SQTIHQWPATLVQPVGSPLSLECTVEGTSNPNLYWYRQAAGRGLQLLFYSVGIGQISSEVPQNLSASRPQDRQFILSSKKLLLSDSGFYLCAWRTRGHTEAFFGQGTRLTVV.

This chain connects TRBV30 to TRBJ1-2, with TRBD1 as a possible D gene (5 bases). V lost 6 bases and J 8 bases, leaving 19 bases between the germline ends. This CDR3 has 13 residues. Germline V CDR1 and CDR2: GTSNPN, SVGIG (reference sequence). CDR3 in DNA: TGTGCCTGTTACTCGGGACCCTTGACGGGCTACACCTTC. This sequence encodes CACYSGPLTGYTF.

The chain joins TRBV7-2 to TRBJ1-2; D is uncertain. CDR3 length: 17 residues. Trimming took 2 bases from V and 6 from J, leaving 22 bases between them. Germline CDR1 is SGHTA and CDR2 is FQGNSA. CDR3 in amino acids: CASSLSLIQVRGDGYTF. The DNA for the CDR3 is TGTGCCAGCAGCTTATCCCTCATACAAGTACGTGGGGATGGCTACACCTTC.

This sequence joins TRBV5-6 and TRBJ1-4, with 8 bases fitting TRBD1. Germline CDR1 and CDR2: SGHDT and YYEEEE. With V trimmed by 3 bases and J by 7 bases, 2 bases remained unmatched. This CDR3 comprises 13 residues. CDR3 amino acids: CASSSGQGEKLFF. CDR3 coding DNA: TGTGCCAGCAGCTCAGGACAGGGTGAAAAACTGTTTTTT.